This TCR beta chain is from a study of beta chain features in type 1 diabetes (dated by TCRdb to 2016 to 2019). Background on the whole study: Patients and healthy donors did not differ in mean age, gender distribution, total cell number or subset yield. A total of 90 million to 140 million sorted cells were examined across all samples, and RNA yield correlated strongly with the number of cells per subset. In the study, TCRB repertoires of sorted circulating CD4+ T cell subsets from recently diagnosed type 1 diabetes patients were compared with those of matched healthy donors. Whereas all 30 or so donors provided naive and central memory subsets, regulatory and stem cell-like memory subsets were isolated from just 8 patients and roughly 8 healthy donors.

The V end gives up 0 bases and the J end 2 bases, leaving 5 bases in the junction not matched to a gene. The CDR1 and CDR2 encoded by the germline V gene are ENHRY and SYGVKD. The CDR3 runs 17 residues from the cysteine to the phenylalanine. Here the CDR3 DNA is all that survives: 51 bases in frame from base 1. Comments on this clone: This receptor's antigen is unknown. Base qualities are missing; no much larger clone stands one base away. The same CDR3 is also encoded by other DNA sequences in this sample.

The High Capacity cDNA Reverse Transcription Kit was used to reverse transcribe all of the isolated RNA, meaning that expressed TCRB transcripts were what got sequenced. Naive, central memory and regulatory T cell samples underwent deep immunoSEQ sequencing, averaging about 3.5 million total reads per sample. After sorted cells were lysed in RLT buffer, RNA was extracted with DNase-treated RNeasy Micro or Mini kits, with the choice depending on cell number. Each cell subset was processed on its own to prevent cross-contamination, while patient and healthy donor samples were processed together. The immunoSEQ multiplex PCR was used to amplify TCRB sequences from cDNA, generating 87-bp fragments that spanned the CDR3 region. The amplicons were sequenced using the Illumina HiSeq platform. Concerning the study's data processing: Synthetic template baselines were used to correct PCR bias computationally, reads within Hamming distance 2 were collapsed together, and singletons that could not be merged were discarded. By aligning reads against IMGT, V, D and J genes, CDR3 length, and insertions or deletions at six rearrangement sites were assigned. Clonotype counts were normalized to sorted cell number within each subset before computing true diversity and Gini coefficients with the tcR R package. The overlap coefficient, calculated on TCRB nucleotide sequences, was used to quantify repertoire sharing. Imported from immuneACCESS, the table was reduced by TCRdb to in-frame sequences with V and J called. These copies leave out some clones; in studies compared against another copy, an unresolved V gene accounts for under half, and the cause of the remainder is not known. That table furnishes V, J and clone size, whereas the DNA furnished D and trimming. This sample comprises more than 100,000 clones, roughly 15% of them detected only once. Approximately 2.3% of the sample lies in the top ten.

Points the paper makes about the study in general: At VDJ recombination sites, patients with type 1 diabetes made fewer insertions and deleted more nucleotides, a pattern implying thymic rearrangement abnormalities. Naive, central memory and regulatory TCRB repertoires appeared to be more alike among patients than among healthy donors. Because cDNA was sequenced instead of genomic DNA, highly expressing activated cells could be over-represented, though the groups showed no difference in activation or CD3 levels. Only small numbers of individuals were included in the HLA sub-analyses, which left unresolved whether HLA type had any influence on TCRB rearrangement. A moderate but significant shortening of TCRB CDR3 length was observed in type 1 diabetes patients in all four CD4+ subsets. Shorter templates might be favored by PCR, yet because patient and control samples were amplified and corrected together, any such skew would affect both groups equally.

A single peripheral blood draw of approximately 110 mL on average was collected from each donor into heparinised tubes. A BD FACSAria II was used to sort naive, central memory, regulatory and stem cell-like memory CD4+ T cells with a panel that included CD45RO, CCR7, CD25, CD127, CD95 and CD27. Purity was above 98% for every sorted population. Right away, PBMCs were isolated by Lymphoprep density gradient centrifugation and were stained directly, with no culture step. Samples were stained and sorted in pairs, with one healthy donor and one patient per experiment, so that batch effects were minimized.

The receptor was derived from a man aged 25-45 years with type 1 diabetes. Sequenced input: central memory CD4+ T cells from blood. In this chain, TRBV10-3 is recombined with TRBJ2-3; 10 of the junction bases match TRBD2. The nucleotide sequence is TGTGCCATCAGTGAGTCGGCTAGCGGGGGTTCCACAGATACGCAGTATTTT. Its protein product is CAISESASGGSTDTQYF.